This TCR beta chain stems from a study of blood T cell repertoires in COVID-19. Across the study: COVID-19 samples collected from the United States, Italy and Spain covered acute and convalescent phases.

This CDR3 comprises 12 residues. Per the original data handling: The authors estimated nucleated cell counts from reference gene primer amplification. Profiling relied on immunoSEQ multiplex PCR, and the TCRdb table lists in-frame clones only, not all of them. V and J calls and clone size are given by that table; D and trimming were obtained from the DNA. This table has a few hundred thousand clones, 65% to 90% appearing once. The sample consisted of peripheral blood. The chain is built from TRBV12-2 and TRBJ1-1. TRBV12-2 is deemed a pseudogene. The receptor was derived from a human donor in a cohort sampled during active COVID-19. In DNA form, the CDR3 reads TGTGCAAGTCGCGCCCTATACACTGAAGCTTTCTTT. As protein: CASRALYTEAFF.